These 17 T cell receptor beta chains were sequenced from one sample in a study of blood T cell repertoires in COVID-19. Data came from immunoSEQ multiplex PCR; TCRdb stores just in-frame clones and leaves some out. Of 230,000 or so clones in the sample, about 83% were seen once. The sequenced sample was peripheral blood. These receptors originate from a man aged 35 to 55 with active or convalescent COVID-19.

The V call is TRBV4-1, the J call TRBJ2-7; D is perhaps TRBD1 (5 bases). Germline values: CDR1 MGHRA, CDR2 YSYEKL. Trimming pared 1 base from V and 4 bases from J, leaving 11 bases between. The CDR3 is 14 amino acids. The CDR3 nucleotides read TGCGCCAGCAGCCAAGGAGACGGACAATACGAGCAGTACTTC. Its protein is CASSQGDGQYEQYF.

The chain couples TRBV19 to TRBJ1-1, with 8 bases lining up with TRBD1. The CDR3 has 13 amino acids. With V trimmed by 8 bases and J by 3 bases, 5 bases remained unmatched. CDR1 is LNHDA, CDR2 SQIVND, per germline (reference sequence). CDR3 sequence: CASLQGGYTEAFF. The CDR3 DNA follows: TGTGCCAGTCTACAGGGGGGATACACTGAAGCTTTCTTT.

This chain joins TRBV9 and TRBJ2-1, with 11 bases fitting TRBD2. The CDR3 sequence is 19 residues long. V was clipped by 4 bases and J by 1 base; unmatched bases: 13. Germline V CDR1 and CDR2: SGDLS, YYNGEE. Here the CDR3 reads CASSSRTSGFPASYNEQFF. The CDR3 nucleotides are TGTGCCAGCAGCTCCCGGACTAGCGGGTTCCCTGCTTCCTACAATGAGCAGTTCTTC.

The V gene is TRBV5-8, the J gene TRBJ1-2; no firm D call. The germline CDR1 and CDR2 sequences are SGHTS and YDEGEE. CDR3 size: 14 residues. V shed 0 bases and J shed 3 bases, with 9 bases lying between them. The CDR3 sequence is CASSLGLMDYGYTF. In nucleotides, the CDR3 is TGTGCCAGCAGCTTGGGTCTAATGGACTATGGCTACACCTTC.

This chain joins TRBV7-9 and TRBJ1-1, with no clear D. The CDR3 is 16 residues long. Germline loops: CDR1 SEHNR, CDR2 FQNEAQ (reference sequence). With 5 bases removed from V and 1 base from J, the gap between germline ends came to 17 bases. For the CDR3, the DNA is TGTGCCAGCAGCCCCGTCCCCTCGCGAGGGAACACTGAAGCTTTCTTT. Translating it yields CASSPVPSRGNTEAFF.

The sample holds a few counts of this clone. This chain connects TRBV19 to TRBJ1-5, with 9 bases matching TRBD1. Trimming removed 5 bases from V and 5 bases from J; junction bases left unmatched: 13. From germline, CDR1 is LNHDA and CDR2 SQIVND (reference sequence). The CDR3 runs 17 residues. The CDR3 sequence is CASSGYPTGGRYQPQHF. The CDR3 coding sequence is TGTGCCAGTAGTGGATACCCAACAGGGGGCCGATATCAGCCCCAGCATTTT.

This chain links TRBV9 with TRBJ1-2; D may be TRBD1 (6 bases). Germline lookup yields CDR1 SGDLS and CDR2 YYNGEE. V was cut by 3 bases and J by 5 bases, with 11 bases left in between. The CDR3 runs 13 residues. The CDR3 spells CASSAGVEYGYTF. The CDR3 nucleotides read TGTGCCAGCAGCGCAGGGGTTGAGTATGGCTACACCTTC. Based on the CDR3 plus reference TRBV9 and TRBJ1-2, the full variable domain is DSGVTQTPKHLITATGQRVTLRCSPRSGDLSVYWYQQSLDQGLQFLIQYYNGEERAKGNILERFSAQQFPDLHSELNLSSLELGDSALYFCASSAGVEYGYTFGSGTRLTVV.

The chain uses TRBV24-1 and TRBJ1-4, with TRBD1 matching 9 bases. Germline lookup yields CDR1 KGHDR and CDR2 SFDVKD. The CDR3 has 18 residues. Trimming removed 5 bases from V and 6 bases from J; junction bases left unmatched: 15. CDR3 nucleotides: TGTGCCACCAGTGCGCTAACACAGGGGGCTATCGATTATGAAAAACTGTTTTTT. Amino acid sequence: CATSALTQGAIDYEKLFF.

Regarding this clone: Because the CDR3's place on the DNA is in doubt, the DNA is left out and the CDR3 is given as listed by TCRdb. V usage is TRBV21-1 and J usage is TRBJ1-1; TRBD1 is taken as the D call from the table, unchecked against the DNA. TRBV21-1 counts as a pseudogene. The CDR3 is 20 residues long, ends included. The CDR3 is CASSKSGQGVFGLGNTEAFF.

The chain has TRBV18 and TRBJ1-2, with 8 bases lining up with TRBD1. There are 15 residues in the CDR3. J lost 6 bases, V lost 5 bases, and 11 bases had no gene match. Germline V gene lookup returns CDR1 KGHSH and CDR2 LQKENI. CDR3 protein: CASSILDRDGNGYTF. CDR3 DNA sequence: TGTGCCAGCTCAATTCTGGACAGGGACGGAAATGGCTACACCTTC.

The chain employs TRBV6-4 and TRBJ2-7; possible D gene TRBD2, 5 bases. From germline, CDR1 is MRHNA and CDR2 SNTAGT. V lost 3 bases and J 4 bases, leaving 16 bases between the germline ends. The CDR3 extends over 15 amino acids. This CDR3 reads CASSDLEGKRYEQYF. The CDR3 bases are TGTGCCAGCAGTGATCTAGAGGGAAAGCGATACGAGCAGTACTTC.

V gene TRBV5-4 combines with J gene TRBJ2-6; 10 bases fit TRBD1. Per the germline V gene, CDR1 is SGHNT and CDR2 is YYREEE (reference sequence). This CDR3 comprises 18 residues. J was trimmed by 0 bases and V by 6 bases; bases with no gene match: 9. CDR3 nucleotides: TGTGCCAGCACCCAGGGGGACAGGGGTCTCTCTGGGGCCAACGTCCTGACTTTC. The encoded protein is CASTQGDRGLSGANVLTF.

The V gene is TRBV6-6, the J gene TRBJ1-1; D might be TRBD1 (5 bases). From germline, CDR1 is MNHNY and CDR2 SVGAGI (reference sequence). CDR3 length: 14 residues. V lost 0 bases, J lost 1 base, and 6 bases lay in between. The CDR3 sequence is CASSYSQGNTEAFF. CDR3 sequence (DNA): TGTGCCAGCAGTTACTCTCAGGGGAACACTGAAGCTTTCTTT.

V usage is TRBV24-1 and J usage is TRBJ1-5; 9 nucleotides align to TRBD1. There are 18 residues in the CDR3. V trimming: 2 bases; J trimming: 1 base; junction bases outside the gene matches: 8. From germline, CDR1 is KGHDR and CDR2 SFDVKD. The CDR3 loop is CATSDSTGGRLSNQPQHF. Here the CDR3 DNA reads TGTGCCACCAGTGATTCGACAGGGGGTAGGTTGAGCAATCAGCCCCAGCATTTT.

V gene TRBV6-5 combines with J gene TRBJ1-2; D uncertain. The CDR3 covers 13 residues. V lost 8 bases, J lost 0 bases, and 10 bases lay in between. The germline V gene has CDR1 MNHEY and CDR2 SVGAGI. CDR3 nucleotides: TGTGCCAGCGCGCAAGAACCTAACTATGGCTACACCTTC. Translating gives CASAQEPNYGYTF.

This clone was observed a handful of times. This rearrangement joins TRBV19 to TRBJ1-5; D ambiguous. The CDR3 is 15 amino acids. Per the germline V gene, CDR1 is LNHDA and CDR2 is SQIVND (reference sequence). V was cut by 5 bases and J by 0 bases, with 11 bases left in between. CDR3 bases: TGTGCCAGTAGTTGGGCCGACTATAGCAATCAGCCCCAGCATTTT. Amino acids: CASSWADYSNQPQHF.

A word on this clone: The junction differs from germline at one of its ends, possibly a read error. The chain is built from TRBV15 and TRBJ1-6; D may be TRBD1 (6 bases). The CDR3 covers 14 residues. Germline CDR1 LNHNV, CDR2 YYDKDF (reference sequence). CDR3 region: CATSRAQGNSPLHF. The CDR3 DNA reads as TGCGCCACCAGCAGAGCTCAGGGGAATTCACCCCTCCACTTT.